What follows are 16 T cell receptor beta chains derived from one specimen sequenced in a study of cytomegalovirus exposure and HLA in healthy donors. The primer mix had 60 Vbeta and 13 Jbeta primers. Using immunoSEQ multiplex PCR, the repertoire was profiled, and TCRdb retains in-frame clones only, with some absent. The sample lists some 170,000 clones, just over 75% occurring once. Specimen: PBMCs. The receptors come from a woman aged 35 to 49 in good health and CMV-seronegative.

Only a few counts were recorded for this clone. The V gene is TRBV6-6, the J gene TRBJ2-7, with 7 positions matching TRBD1. In germline, CDR1 is MNHNY, CDR2 SVGAGI (reference sequence). The CDR3 totals 12 residues. Germline trimming cut 6 bases from V and 3 bases from J; bases unmatched to any gene: 2. The CDR3 spells CASSGQVYEQYF. The DNA for the CDR3 is TGTGCCAGCAGCGGACAGGTCTACGAGCAGTACTTC.

This clone was picked up one time. The rearrangement links TRBV7-2 to TRBJ2-7; D unclear. The germline V gene encodes CDR1 SGHTA and CDR2 FQGNSA. V lost 4 bases and J 3 bases, leaving 13 bases between the germline ends. The length of the CDR3 is 14 residues. The CDR3: CASSYRNLHYEQYF. CDR3 in DNA: TGTGCCAGCAGCTACAGAAATCTACACTACGAGCAGTACTTC. The full variable domain, rest sourced from reference TRBV7-2 and TRBJ2-7, is GAGVSQSPSNKVTEKGKDVELRCDPISGHTALYWYRQSLGQGLEFLIYFQGNSAPDKSGLPSDRFSAERTGGSVSTLTIQRTQQEDSAVYLCASSYRNLHYEQYFGPGTRLTVT.

The CDR3 region is CASSDQTDSGNTIYF. In DNA form, the CDR3 reads TGTGCCAGCAGTGACCAGACAGACTCTGGAAACACCATATATTTT. This chain links TRBV2 with TRBJ1-3; D perhaps matches TRBD1 (5 bases). V was clipped by 3 bases and J by 0 bases, with 9 bases between them. The CDR3 covers 15 residues. The germline V gene encodes CDR1 SNHLY and CDR2 FYNNEI.

The rearrangement uses TRBV7-6 and TRBJ2-7, with D perhaps matching TRBD1 (6 bases). Trimming took off 5 bases at V and 2 bases at J, with 16 bases between the two ends. This CDR3 contains 15 residues. Germline assignment: CDR1 SGHVS and CDR2 FNYEAQ. The CDR3, as DNA: TGTGCCAGCAGCCCAGGTCAAGGGGGTCCCTACGAGCAGTACTTC. Its translation: CASSPGQGGPYEQYF.

CDR3 sequence (DNA): TGTGCCAGCAGCCAAGAGGGACTTTTGTATGAGCAGTTCTTC. This sequence encodes CASSQEGLLYEQFF. The V and J genes are TRBV4-2 and TRBJ2-1, with a tentative D call TRBD2 (6 bases). The CDR3 contains 14 residues. CDR1 is LGHNA and CDR2 is YNFKEQ in the germline V gene. The V gene lost 0 bases and the J gene lost 8 bases, with 11 bases spanning the gap.

The chain recombines TRBV19 with TRBJ2-1; D possibly corresponds to TRBD2 (5 bases). Per germline, CDR1 LNHDA and CDR2 SQIVND (reference sequence). The CDR3 runs 15 residues. The V end was cut by 4 bases, the J end by 1 base, with 11 bases between. CDR3 region: CASSRTTGSYNEQFF. CDR3 sequence (DNA): TGTGCCAGTAGTAGAACGACGGGATCCTACAATGAGCAGTTCTTC.

V usage is TRBV7-2 and J usage is TRBJ2-3, with D perhaps TRBD2 (5 bases). This CDR3 has 16 amino acids. With 5 bases removed from V and 0 bases from J, the gap between germline ends came to 15 bases. The V gene's germline CDR1 is SGHTA and CDR2 FQGNSA. Here the CDR3 reads CASSLTWRVSTDTQYF. CDR3 sequence (DNA): TGTGCCAGCAGCCTTACCTGGCGGGTGAGCACAGATACGCAGTATTTT. Full variable domain (remainder filled in from reference TRBV7-2 and TRBJ2-3): GAGVSQSPSNKVTEKGKDVELRCDPISGHTALYWYRQSLGQGLEFLIYFQGNSAPDKSGLPSDRFSAERTGGSVSTLTIQRTQQEDSAVYLCASSLTWRVSTDTQYFGPGTRLTVL.

This sequence joins TRBV28 and TRBJ2-7; 8 positions agree with TRBD1. The CDR3 is made up of 15 amino acids. The germline V gene encodes CDR1 MDHEN and CDR2 SYDVKM. The V segment lost 4 bases and the J segment 4 bases; nucleotides outside the gene matches: 9. Written as DNA, the CDR3 is TGTGCCAGCAGTTCACTTGACAGGGGCCCTTACGAGCAGTACTTC. Translated: CASSSLDRGPYEQYF.

V and J are TRBV6-1 and TRBJ1-2, with D perhaps TRBD1 (5 bases). The length of the CDR3 is 16 residues. V was clipped by 3 bases and J by 5 bases, with 19 bases between them. In germline, CDR1 is MNHNS, CDR2 SASEGT. As DNA, the CDR3 is TGTGCCAGCAGTGAGGTGGGAGGGGTAACGAGATATGGCTACACCTTC. This codes for CASSEVGGVTRYGYTF.

CDR3 region: CASSLGLAWGEQFF. CDR3 DNA sequence: TGTGCCAGCAGTCTCGGACTAGCTTGGGGTGAGCAGTTCTTC. V gene TRBV27 combines with J gene TRBJ2-1; TRBD2 aligns across 8 bases. J gave up 9 bases and V 5 bases, and 9 bases lay outside the gene matches. The CDR3 sequence is 14 residues long. Germline lookup yields CDR1 MNHEY and CDR2 SMNVEV (reference sequence).

The J gene is TRBJ1-1, the V gene TRBV15; possible D gene TRBD1, 5 bases. The CDR3 runs 15 residues. Germline-derived CDR1 and CDR2 are LNHNV and YYDKDF (reference sequence). Trimming took off 0 bases at V and 4 bases at J, with 12 bases between the two ends. For the CDR3, the DNA is TGTGCCACCAGCAGAGATTCAGGGTTGGGCACTGAAGCTTTCTTT. Translated: CATSRDSGLGTEAFF.

The J gene is TRBJ2-4, the V gene TRBV6-1, with D possibly TRBD1 on 5 matching bases. Germline V lookup: CDR1 MNHNS, CDR2 SASEGT. V was shortened by 7 bases and J by 4 bases, with 14 bases between the two germline ends. This CDR3 comprises 14 residues. The CDR3 protein is CASIGRQKKNIQYF. Here the CDR3 DNA reads TGTGCCAGCATAGGGCGACAGAAAAAAAACATTCAGTACTTC.

The genes are TRBV30 and TRBJ1-1; D gene ambiguous. V lost 3 bases, J lost 1 base, and 18 bases lay in between. CDR1 is GTSNPN, CDR2 SVGIG, per germline (reference sequence). This CDR3 contains 16 residues. The CDR3 here is CAWRGGSGHENTEAFF. The DNA for the CDR3 is TGTGCCTGGAGGGGTGGGAGCGGTCATGAGAACACTGAAGCTTTCTTT.

The chain links TRBV27 to TRBJ2-7; no firm D call. The CDR3 runs to 14 residues. The germline V and J ends were trimmed by 0 bases and 0 bases, with 6 bases remaining between them. From germline, CDR1 is MNHEY and CDR2 SMNVEV (reference sequence). CDR3 nucleotides: TGTGCCAGCAGTTTATCGATCAGCTCCTACGAGCAGTACTTC. It yields the protein CASSLSISSYEQYF.

V gene TRBV5-6 combines with J gene TRBJ2-7; 7 bases map to TRBD1. This CDR3 contains 16 residues. Germline loops: CDR1 SGHDT, CDR2 YYEEEE. V was clipped by 4 bases and J by 3 bases; unmatched bases: 13. For the CDR3, the DNA is TGTGCCAGCAGCCGAGCCCCGGGACAGCCAGGCTACGAGCAGTACTTC. Protein product: CASSRAPGQPGYEQYF.

The chain carries TRBV5-1 and TRBJ1-4; possibly TRBD1 for D (5 bases). Germline CDR1 SGHRS, CDR2 YFSETQ. CDR3 length: 15 amino acids. Trimming left V 4 bases short and J 4 bases short, with 14 bases between. CDR3: CASSLRGGDNEKLFF. As DNA, the CDR3 is TGCGCCAGCAGCCTGAGGGGAGGAGATAATGAAAAACTGTTTTTT.